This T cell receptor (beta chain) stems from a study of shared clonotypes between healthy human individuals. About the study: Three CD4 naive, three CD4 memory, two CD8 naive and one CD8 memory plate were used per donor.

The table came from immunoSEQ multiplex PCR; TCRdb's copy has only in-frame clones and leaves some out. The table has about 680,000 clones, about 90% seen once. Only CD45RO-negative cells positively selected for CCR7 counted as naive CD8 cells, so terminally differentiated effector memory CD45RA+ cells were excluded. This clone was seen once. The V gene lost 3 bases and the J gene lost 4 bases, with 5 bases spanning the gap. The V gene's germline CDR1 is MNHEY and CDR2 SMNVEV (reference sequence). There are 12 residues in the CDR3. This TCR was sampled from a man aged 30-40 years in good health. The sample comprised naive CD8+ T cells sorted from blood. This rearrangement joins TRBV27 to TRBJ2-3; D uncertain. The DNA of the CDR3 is TGTGCCAGCAGTTTTTTTCCAGATACGCAGTATTTT. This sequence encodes CASSFFPDTQYF.